This entry lists 26 T cell receptor beta chains sequenced from one sample in a study of blood T cell repertoires in COVID-19 (dated by TCRdb to the early 2020s). The library was built by means of the immunoSEQ multiplex PCR assay. Here the immuneACCESS table is served through TCRdb, limited to in-frame sequences with V and J called. Missing clones are a known gap in these copies; in checked studies unresolved V genes cover under half, and the rest lacks a known reason. For this sample the table gives about 230,000 clones, of which 87% were detected only once. The ten top clones hold 11% of the sample. The material sequenced was PBMCs or T cells enriched from blood (not recorded which). Receptors were obtained from a man aged 30-40 years who had recovered from COVID-19.

This clone appeared once. CDR3 residues: CASSKVGVPSSPLHF. The CDR3 bases are TGTGCCAGCAGCAAAGTCGGGGTGCCCTCTTCACCCCTCCACTTT. The chain couples TRBV21-1 to TRBJ1-6. TRBV21-1 is designated a pseudogene. The CDR3 covers 15 residues.

V gene TRBV27 combines with J gene TRBJ1-3; no reliable D call. This CDR3 is built from 17 residues. Germline CDR1 and CDR2: MNHEY and SMNVEV (reference sequence). Trimming pared 6 bases from V and 0 bases from J, leaving 18 bases between. The CDR3 spells CASSRFFSSSSGNTIYF. The CDR3 bases are TGTGCCAGCAGCCGTTTTTTCTCCTCGTCCTCTGGAAACACCATATATTTT.

The rearrangement links TRBV4-3 to TRBJ1-2, with D unresolved. Germline CDR1 and CDR2: LGHNA and YSLEER. The ends were cut back, 2 bases at V and 1 base at J, with 5 bases in the middle. The CDR3 consists of 13 residues. The CDR3 loop is CASSQQVNYGYTF. As DNA, the CDR3 is TGCGCCAGCAGCCAACAGGTTAACTATGGCTACACCTTC.

This sequence joins TRBV7-9 and TRBJ1-1; D perhaps matches TRBD1 (5 bases). V was shortened by 2 bases and J by 3 bases, with 7 bases between the two germline ends. The CDR3 consists of 13 residues. The germline V gene has CDR1 SEHNR and CDR2 FQNEAQ (reference sequence). Here the CDR3 reads CASSLLTDTEAFF. CDR3 DNA sequence: TGTGCCAGCAGCTTACTGACAGACACTGAAGCTTTCTTT.

This sequence joins TRBV28 and TRBJ1-5; a possible D gene is TRBD1 (5 bases). Germline V gene lookup returns CDR1 MDHEN and CDR2 SYDVKM. The CDR3 consists of 13 residues. V dropped 8 bases and J dropped 2 bases, with 10 bases sitting between them. Here the CDR3 reads CASGGGGNQPQHF. Written as DNA, the CDR3 is TGTGCCAGCGGTGGAGGGGGCAATCAGCCCCAGCATTTT.

The J gene is TRBJ1-5, the V gene TRBV18; D gene ambiguous. This CDR3 comprises 14 residues. The ends were cut back, 1 base at V and 0 bases at J, with 4 bases in the middle. Germline loops: CDR1 KGHSH, CDR2 LQKENI. The CDR3 is CASSPRDSNQPQHF. CDR3 sequence (DNA): TGTGCCAGCTCACCACGAGATAGCAATCAGCCCCAGCATTTT.

This chain joins TRBV6-5 and TRBJ1-5; possibly TRBD1 for D (6 bases). The ends were cut back, 5 bases at V and 4 bases at J, with 15 bases in the middle. Germline lookup yields CDR1 MNHEY and CDR2 SVGAGI. The CDR3 is 15 amino acids. CDR3 protein: CASSTGPWGNQPQHF. CDR3 nucleotide sequence: TGTGCCAGCAGTACAGGGCCCTGGGGGAATCAGCCCCAGCATTTT.

The chain is built from TRBV5-1 and TRBJ2-7; D may be TRBD1 (6 bases). From germline, CDR1 is SGHRS and CDR2 YFSETQ. V was clipped by 4 bases and J by 6 bases, with 17 bases between them. The CDR3 loop spans 14 amino acids. CDR3 coding DNA: TGCGCCAGCAGCGTCCGGGACACGGGCGCCGAGCAGTACTTC. Translation gives CASSVRDTGAEQYF.

The chain couples TRBV11-3 to TRBJ2-1; TRBD2 agrees at 8 bases. In germline, CDR1 is SGHNT, CDR2 YENEEA. The CDR3 is 16 amino acids. The V and J ends lost 1 base and 8 bases, in that order; junction bases with no gene match: 10. The CDR3 protein is CASSLGSRSGGDEQFF. The CDR3 DNA is TGTGCCAGCAGCTTAGGGTCTCGGTCGGGGGGGGATGAGCAGTTCTTC. Complete variable domain (other parts from reference TRBV11-3 and TRBJ2-1): EAGVVQSPRYKIIEKKQPVAFWCNPISGHNTLYWYLQNLGQGPELLIRYENEEAVDDSQLPKDRFSAERLKGVDSTLKIQPAELGDSAVYLCASSLGSRSGGDEQFFGPGTRLTVL.

Only one count was recorded for this clone. DNA of the CDR3: TGTGCCAGCAGCTACAGGGGGCTGGAGTACTTC. It translates to CASSYRGLEYF. V and J are TRBV27 and TRBJ2-5; TRBD1 matches at 9 bases. Trimming took 6 bases from V and 12 from J; bases not matched to a gene: 5. The germline V gene has CDR1 MNHEY and CDR2 SMNVEV (reference sequence). The CDR3 runs 11 residues.

The V call is TRBV15, the J call TRBJ1-1; 8 bases are a match to TRBD1. The germline gives CDR1 LNHNV, CDR2 YYDKDF (reference sequence). CDR3 length: 14 amino acids. The ends lost 0 bases at V and 4 bases at J; junction bases unmatched: 1. The CDR3 DNA follows: TGTGCCACCAGCAGAGACAGGGGGCCCACTGAAGCTTTCTTT. This encodes CATSRDRGPTEAFF.

The chain links TRBV5-1 to TRBJ2-1; 7 bases match TRBD2. CDR1 and CDR2 from the germline V gene are SGHRS and YFSETQ. V lost 4 bases to trimming and J lost 0 bases; unmatched junction nucleotides: 7. The CDR3 is made up of 16 amino acids. CDR3 sequence: CASSLTGGDSYNEQFF. DNA of the CDR3: TGCGCCAGCAGCCTCACGGGGGGAGACTCCTACAATGAGCAGTTCTTC. The entire variable domain, with the rest obtained from reference TRBV5-1 and TRBJ2-1, is as follows: KAGVTQTPRYLIKTRGQQVTLSCSPISGHRSVSWYQQTPGQGLQFLFEYFSETQRNKGNFPGRFSGRQFSNSRSEMNVSTLELGDSALYLCASSLTGGDSYNEQFFGPGTRLTVL.

V gene TRBV28 combines with J gene TRBJ2-1; tentative D call: TRBD2 (6 bases). The V and J ends lost 8 bases and 5 bases respectively, with 19 bases between them. Germline CDR1 reads MDHEN; CDR2 reads SYDVKM. The CDR3 has 15 residues. CDR3 amino acids: CASSPPLLAHNEQFF. The CDR3 bases are TGTGCCAGCTCCCCACCTCTACTAGCCCACAATGAGCAGTTCTTC.

J is TRBJ1-3 and V is TRBV9; D gene unclear. Germline V CDR1 and CDR2: SGDLS, YYNGEE. There are 12 residues in the CDR3. With 3 bases removed from V and 1 base from J, the gap between germline ends came to 2 bases. For the CDR3, the DNA is TGTGCCAGCAGCGCTTCTGGAAACACCATATATTTT. Amino acid sequence: CASSASGNTIYF.

This chain links TRBV14 with TRBJ2-6; D remains ambiguous. Germline V lookup: CDR1 SGHDN, CDR2 FVKESK. V was pared by 4 bases and J by 4 bases, with 11 bases between. The CDR3 runs 15 residues. The DNA for the CDR3 is TGTGCCAGCAGCCGCTGGGCCTCCGGGGCCAACGTCCTGACTTTC. Its protein product is CASSRWASGANVLTF.

This clone appeared once. The chain combines TRBV29-1 with TRBJ1-4, with TRBD1 identical over 7 bases. The CDR3 extends over 14 amino acids. Trimming at V came to 0 bases and at J to 8 bases, leaving 6 bases not matched to a gene. Germline V gene sequence: CDR1 SQVTM, CDR2 ANQGSEA. For the CDR3, the DNA is TGCAGCGTTGAAGACACAGGGGATAGGGAAAAACTGTTTTTT. Translated: CSVEDTGDREKLFF.

The V gene is TRBV6-5, the J gene TRBJ2-2; TRBD2 matches 7 bases. The CDR3 totals 14 residues. Trimming took 6 bases from V and 6 from J; bases not matched to a gene: 7. Germline values: CDR1 MNHEY, CDR2 SVGAGI. CDR3 residues: CASSFYGGSGELFF. The CDR3 nucleotides read TGTGCCAGCAGCTTTTACGGGGGGTCCGGGGAGCTGTTTTTT.

This chain uses TRBV6-5 with TRBJ2-7; TRBD1 matches at 9 bases. CDR1 and CDR2 (germline): MNHEY, SVGAGI. CDR3 length equals 13 residues. The trim removed 2 bases at V and 6 bases at J, leaving 2 bases unmatched. The CDR3 is CASSYGTGREQYF. The CDR3 DNA reads TGTGCCAGCAGTTACGGGACAGGGCGCGAGCAGTACTTC.

The rearrangement uses TRBV28 and TRBJ2-7; no definite D call. V dropped 2 bases and J dropped 3 bases, with 8 bases sitting between them. This CDR3 comprises 13 residues. CDR1 and CDR2 (germline): MDHEN, SYDVKM. The DNA for the CDR3 is TGTGCCAGCAGTTTACCCCCCGGCTACGAGCAGTACTTC. Protein: CASSLPPGYEQYF.

The chain carries TRBV24-1 and TRBJ2-1, with 13 bases lining up with TRBD2. Germline V gene sequence: CDR1 KGHDR, CDR2 SFDVKD. This CDR3 is 18 amino acids long. The V gene end was trimmed by 2 bases and the J gene end by 8 bases; junction bases not matched to a gene: 11. The CDR3 sequence: CATSDSPLAGGPGDEQFF. The CDR3 coding sequence is TGTGCCACCAGTGATTCCCCACTAGCGGGAGGGCCGGGCGATGAGCAGTTCTTC.

This clone was seen once. V is TRBV18 and J is TRBJ2-7; D is perhaps TRBD2 (6 bases). The CDR3 has 13 residues. The V gene's germline CDR1 is KGHSH and CDR2 LQKENI. V lost 3 bases to trimming and J lost 3 bases, with 9 bases between them. The CDR3 nucleotides are TGTGCCAGCTCACCCACGGGAGTCTACGAGCAGTACTTC. This sequence encodes CASSPTGVYEQYF. The entire variable domain, with the rest obtained from reference TRBV18 and TRBJ2-7, is as follows: NAGVMQNPRHLVRRRGQEARLRCSPMKGHSHVYWYRQLPEEGLKFMVYLQKENIIDESGMPKERFSAEFPKEGPSILRIQQVVRGDSAAYFCASSPTGVYEQYFGPGTRLTVT.

DNA for the CDR3: TGTGCCAGCAGTTCGTTCTCTCTAGCGGGAGCGTTAAATGAGCAGTTCTTC. It is translated as CASSSFSLAGALNEQFF. The V gene is TRBV28, the J gene TRBJ2-1, with TRBD2 identical over 10 bases. CDR3 length: 17 residues. Germline CDR1 and CDR2: MDHEN and SYDVKM. Trimming took 4 bases from V and 7 from J; bases not matched to a gene: 13. The full variable domain, with the rest looked up from reference TRBV28 and TRBJ2-1, is DVKVTQSSRYLVKRTGEKVFLECVQDMDHENMFWYRQDPGLGLRLIYFSYDVKMKEKGDIPEGYSVSREKKERFSLILESASTNQTSMYLCASSSFSLAGALNEQFFGPGTRLTVL.

This chain links TRBV27 with TRBJ1-4; D is possibly TRBD1 (6 bases). The CDR3 length is 15 residues. V was cut by 2 bases and J by 7 bases, with 14 bases left in between. CDR1 is MNHEY and CDR2 is SMNVEV in the germline V gene (reference sequence). The DNA for the CDR3 is TGTGCCAGCAGTTTAATGGGGGCAGGAGGTGAAAAACTGTTTTTT. This sequence encodes CASSLMGAGGEKLFF. The complete variable domain, with remaining parts taken from reference TRBV27 and TRBJ1-4, reads EAQVTQNPRYLITVTGKKLTVTCSQNMNHEYMSWYRQDPGLGLRQIYYSMNVEVTDKGDVPEGYKVSRKEKRNFPLILESPSPNQTSLYFCASSLMGAGGEKLFFGSGTQLSVL.

The V call is TRBV5-5, the J call TRBJ2-2; 9 nucleotides line up with TRBD2. V lost 1 base, J lost 4 bases, and 11 bases stayed unmatched. The length of the CDR3 is 18 residues. Germline loops: CDR1 SGHKS, CDR2 YYEKEE (reference sequence). The CDR3 protein is CASSLLMSAGGVTGELFF. CDR3 coding DNA: TGTGCCAGCAGCTTGCTTATGTCGGCGGGAGGGGTCACCGGGGAGCTGTTTTTT.

V is TRBV28 and J is TRBJ2-1, with D perhaps matching TRBD2 (5 bases). This CDR3 spans 15 amino acids. Germline V lookup: CDR1 MDHEN, CDR2 SYDVKM. V lost 6 bases, J lost 3 bases, and 15 bases lay in between. CDR3: CASSLGSRDYNEQFF. Here the CDR3 DNA reads TGTGCCAGCAGCCTTGGGAGTCGGGACTACAATGAGCAGTTCTTC.

This chain links TRBV12-3 or TRBV12-4 with TRBJ1-2, with 8 bases fitting TRBD1. With V trimmed by 5 bases and J by 6 bases, 5 bases remained unmatched. The CDR3 runs to 13 residues. The CDR3 loop reads CASSPRTGNGYTF. The CDR3 DNA follows: TGTGCCAGCAGTCCAAGGACAGGGAATGGCTACACCTTC.